This T cell receptor (beta chain) comes out of a study of cytomegalovirus exposure and HLA in healthy donors. Study overall: The 95 to 150 validation repertoires used a platform that matched the one used for the 600 to 750 first-cohort repertoires, as a later analysis reported. Overall study findings and caveats: In vitro data verified a few CMV-associated chains as specific for CMV antigens. Clusters of TCRs from the first cohort tended to co-occur in the 120 or so validation repertoires (as a later analysis found).

The germline V gene encodes CDR1 LNHDA and CDR2 SQIVND (reference sequence). CDR3 size: 13 residues. With V trimmed by 6 bases and J by 4 bases, 5 bases remained unmatched. The donors belonged to the approximately 110-subject validation cohort, separate from the roughly 600-subject first cohort. The table lists this clone with a count of one. Its matching antigen is unknown. Measured with immunoSEQ multiplex PCR; TCRdb has only the in-frame clones, and not every one. The sample holds around 300,000 clones, around 85% seen once. The clonotype comes from a woman younger than 35 in good health and CMV-seronegative. This chain links TRBV19 with TRBJ1-1, with TRBD1 matching over 7 bases. The sequencing sample was made of PBMCs. The CDR3 is CASSDRAGTEAFF. The CDR3 DNA reads as TGTGCCAGTAGCGACAGGGCCGGCACTGAAGCTTTCTTT.